This T cell receptor (beta chain) appears in the sequencing data of a study of shared clonotypes between healthy human individuals. Study summary: Three CD4 naive, three CD4 memory, two CD8 naive and one CD8 memory plate were used per donor.

Per germline, CDR1 SGHNT and CDR2 YYREEE (reference sequence). The CDR3 extends over 13 amino acids. V gave up 2 bases and J gave up 8 bases; unmatched junction bases: 5. TCRdb's copy holds only in-frame clones and misses some; the assay was immunoSEQ multiplex PCR. Of fewer than 1.4 million clones listed, about 80% are singletons. Notes on this clone: What it binds is unknown.

Points from the study as a whole: Only blood samples were collected, and tissue repertoires likely differ.

The sequence was obtained from a young man in good health. Some clones in this sample may be carry-over from other donors' samples. The chain combines TRBV5-4 with TRBJ1-2; 8 nucleotides align to TRBD1. The source material was memory CD4+ T cells from PBMCs. Subset denoted: CD45RA-negative fraction. The CDR3 is CASSLPDREGYTF. The DNA of the CDR3 is TGTGCCAGCAGCTTACCGGACAGGGAAGGCTACACCTTC.